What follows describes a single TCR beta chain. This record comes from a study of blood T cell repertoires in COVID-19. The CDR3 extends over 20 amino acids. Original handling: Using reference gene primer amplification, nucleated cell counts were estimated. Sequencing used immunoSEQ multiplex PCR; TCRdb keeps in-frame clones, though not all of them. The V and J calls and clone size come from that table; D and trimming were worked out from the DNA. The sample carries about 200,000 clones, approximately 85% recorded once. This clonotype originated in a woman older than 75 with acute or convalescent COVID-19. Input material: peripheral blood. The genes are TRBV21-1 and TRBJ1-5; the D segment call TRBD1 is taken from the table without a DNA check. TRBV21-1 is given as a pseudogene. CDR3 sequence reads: CASSNPWQGAEVFSNQPQHF. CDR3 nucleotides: TGTGCCAGCAGCAACCCTTGGCAGGGGGCGGAGGTTTTTAGCAATCAGCCCCAGCATTTT.